This T cell receptor (beta chain) was retrieved from a study of T cell repertoires in cytomegalovirus infection. Study at large: Public TCR beta signatures indicated both CMV infection and matching HLA type. Whole-study findings and limits: Summed public TCR beta family frequency identified CMV carriers bearing the relevant HLA. It was HLA-C-restricted CMV-specific TCR beta clonotypes that dominated the response ex vivo.

MiXCR was run by TCRdb on the reads, yielding one entry per CDR3 protein. The sample holds around 450,000 distinct CDR3 sequences, roughly a third seen once. Of note for this clonotype: Antigen: not known. A much larger clone is a single base away; this may be a read error.

Material: PBMCs. The clonotype comes from a human donor in good health (CMV status not recorded). Some clones in this sample may be carry-over from other donors' samples.

CDR3 coding DNA: TGTACCAGCAGCTCACAGGGTGGGACTGAAGCTTTCTTT. It specifies CTSSSQGGTEAFF. The chain employs TRBV7-3 and TRBJ1-1; D perhaps matches TRBD1 (6 bases). The germline CDR1 and CDR2 sequences are SGHTA and FQGTGA. This CDR3 contains 13 residues.